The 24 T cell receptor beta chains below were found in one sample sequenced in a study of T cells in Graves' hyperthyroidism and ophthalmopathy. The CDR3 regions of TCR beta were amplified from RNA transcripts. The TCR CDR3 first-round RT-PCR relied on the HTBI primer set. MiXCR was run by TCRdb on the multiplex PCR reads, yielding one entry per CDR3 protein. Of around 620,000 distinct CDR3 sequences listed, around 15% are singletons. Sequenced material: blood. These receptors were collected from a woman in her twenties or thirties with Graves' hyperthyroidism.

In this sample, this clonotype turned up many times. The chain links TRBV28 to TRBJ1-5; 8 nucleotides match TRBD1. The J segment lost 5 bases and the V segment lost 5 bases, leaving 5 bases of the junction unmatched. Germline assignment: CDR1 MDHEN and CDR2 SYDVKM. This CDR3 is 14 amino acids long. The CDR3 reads CASSRTGGYQPQHF. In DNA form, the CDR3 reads TGTGCCAGCAGTCGAACAGGGGGATATCAGCCCCAGCATTTT.

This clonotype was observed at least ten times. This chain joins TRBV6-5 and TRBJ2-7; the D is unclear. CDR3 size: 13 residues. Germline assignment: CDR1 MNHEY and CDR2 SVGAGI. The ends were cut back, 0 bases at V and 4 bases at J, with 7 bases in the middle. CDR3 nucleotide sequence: TGTGCCAGCAGTTACTCGAGCATTTACGAGCAGTACTTC. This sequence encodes CASSYSSIYEQYF.

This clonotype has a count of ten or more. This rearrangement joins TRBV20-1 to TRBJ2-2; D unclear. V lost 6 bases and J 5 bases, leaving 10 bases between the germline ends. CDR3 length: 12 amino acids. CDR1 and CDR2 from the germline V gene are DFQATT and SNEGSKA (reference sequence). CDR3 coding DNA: TGCAGTGCGCAGGAGTCGACCGGGGAGCTGTTTTTT. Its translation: CSAQESTGELFF.

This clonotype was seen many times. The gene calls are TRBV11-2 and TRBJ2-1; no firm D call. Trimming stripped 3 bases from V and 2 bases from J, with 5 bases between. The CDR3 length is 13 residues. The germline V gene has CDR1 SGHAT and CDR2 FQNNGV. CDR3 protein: CASSLSAYNEQFF. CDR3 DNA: TGTGCCAGCAGCTTGTCAGCCTACAATGAGCAGTTCTTC.

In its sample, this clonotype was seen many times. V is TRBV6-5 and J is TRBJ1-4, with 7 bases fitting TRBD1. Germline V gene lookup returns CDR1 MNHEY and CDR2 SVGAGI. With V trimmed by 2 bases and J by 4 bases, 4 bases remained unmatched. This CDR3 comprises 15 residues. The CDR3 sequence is CASSYGDSSNEKLFF. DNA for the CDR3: TGTGCCAGCAGTTACGGGGACAGCAGTAATGAAAAACTGTTTTTT.

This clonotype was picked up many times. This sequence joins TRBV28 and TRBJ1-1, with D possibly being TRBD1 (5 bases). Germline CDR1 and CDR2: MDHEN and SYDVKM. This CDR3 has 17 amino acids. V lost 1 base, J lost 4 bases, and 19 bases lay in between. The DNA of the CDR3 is TGTGCCAGCAGTTTATTCGGCCTCTCCGGTGGGGGCACTGAAGCTTTCTTT. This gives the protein CASSLFGLSGGGTEAFF.

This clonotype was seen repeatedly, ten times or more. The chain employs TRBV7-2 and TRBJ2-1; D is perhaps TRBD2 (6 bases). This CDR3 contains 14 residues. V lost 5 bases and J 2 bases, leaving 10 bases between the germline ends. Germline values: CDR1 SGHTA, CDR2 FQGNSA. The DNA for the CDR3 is TGTGCCAGCAGCAATAGCGGTACCTACAATGAGCAGTTCTTC. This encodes CASSNSGTYNEQFF. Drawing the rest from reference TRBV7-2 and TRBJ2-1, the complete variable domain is GAGVSQSPSNKVTEKGKDVELRCDPISGHTALYWYRQSLGQGLEFLIYFQGNSAPDKSGLPSDRFSAERTGGSVSTLTIQRTQQEDSAVYLCASSNSGTYNEQFFGPGTRLTVL.

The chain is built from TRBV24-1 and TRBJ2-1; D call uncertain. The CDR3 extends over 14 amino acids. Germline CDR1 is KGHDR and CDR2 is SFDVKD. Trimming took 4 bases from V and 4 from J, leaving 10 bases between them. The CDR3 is CATSDWREYNEQFF. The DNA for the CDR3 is TGTGCCACCAGTGACTGGCGAGAATACAATGAGCAGTTCTTC.

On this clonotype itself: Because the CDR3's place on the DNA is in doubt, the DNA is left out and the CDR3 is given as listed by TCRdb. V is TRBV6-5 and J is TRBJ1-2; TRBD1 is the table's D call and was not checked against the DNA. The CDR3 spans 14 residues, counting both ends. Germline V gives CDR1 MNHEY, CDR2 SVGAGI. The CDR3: CASSTSTGHGGYTF.

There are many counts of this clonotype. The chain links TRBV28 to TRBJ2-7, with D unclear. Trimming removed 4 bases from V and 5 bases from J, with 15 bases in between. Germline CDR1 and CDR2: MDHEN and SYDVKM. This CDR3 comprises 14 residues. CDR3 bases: TGTGCCAGCAGTTATCAAGGCAGAAGGGACGAGCAGTACTTC. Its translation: CASSYQGRRDEQYF.

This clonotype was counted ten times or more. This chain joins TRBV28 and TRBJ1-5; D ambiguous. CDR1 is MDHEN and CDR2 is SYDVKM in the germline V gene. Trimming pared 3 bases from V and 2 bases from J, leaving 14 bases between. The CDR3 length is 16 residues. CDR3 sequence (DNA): TGTGCCAGCAGTTTCGCCGGTTATAGGGGCAATCAGCCCCAGCATTTT. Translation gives CASSFAGYRGNQPQHF.

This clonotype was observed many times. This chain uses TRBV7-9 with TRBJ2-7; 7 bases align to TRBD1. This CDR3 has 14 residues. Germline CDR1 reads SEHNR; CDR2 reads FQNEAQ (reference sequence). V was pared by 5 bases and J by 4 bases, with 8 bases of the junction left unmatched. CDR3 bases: TGTGCCAGCAGCCCCGGGACAGAGGTTTACGAGCAGTACTTC. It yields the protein CASSPGTEVYEQYF.

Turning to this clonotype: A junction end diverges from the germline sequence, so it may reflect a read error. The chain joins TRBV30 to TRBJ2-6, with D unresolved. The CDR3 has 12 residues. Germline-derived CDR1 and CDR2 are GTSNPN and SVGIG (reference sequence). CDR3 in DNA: TGCGTCCTGGGCTCTGGGGCCAACGTCCTGACTTTC. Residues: CVLGSGANVLTF.

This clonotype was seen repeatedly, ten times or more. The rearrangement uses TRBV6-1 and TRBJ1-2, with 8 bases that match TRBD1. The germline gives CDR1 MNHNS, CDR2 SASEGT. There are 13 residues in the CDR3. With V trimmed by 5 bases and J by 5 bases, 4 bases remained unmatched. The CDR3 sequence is CASSYRTGYGYTF. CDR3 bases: TGTGCCAGCAGTTATAGGACAGGGTATGGCTACACCTTC.

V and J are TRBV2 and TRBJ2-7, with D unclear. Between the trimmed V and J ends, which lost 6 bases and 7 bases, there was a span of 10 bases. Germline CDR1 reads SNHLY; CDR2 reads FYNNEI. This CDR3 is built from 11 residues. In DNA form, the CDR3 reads TGTGCCAGCAGCTTCCGTGAAGAGCAGTACTTC. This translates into CASSFREEQYF.

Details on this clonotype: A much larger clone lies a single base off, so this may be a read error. CDR3 sequence (DNA): TGTGCCAGCAGACGGGGGTTTGGGGGGGCTTGGGAGCAGTACTTC. This sequence encodes CASRRGFGGAWEQYF. V gene TRBV28 combines with J gene TRBJ2-7; TRBD2 is a possible D gene (7 bases). This CDR3 spans 15 amino acids. The V end lost 6 bases, the J end lost 7 bases, and 22 bases lay between the germline ends. The germline gives CDR1 MDHEN, CDR2 SYDVKM.

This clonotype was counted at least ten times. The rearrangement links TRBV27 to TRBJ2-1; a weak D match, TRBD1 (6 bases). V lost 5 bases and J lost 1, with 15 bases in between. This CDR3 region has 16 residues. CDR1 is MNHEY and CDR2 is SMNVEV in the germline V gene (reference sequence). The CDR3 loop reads CASSQQQGVSYNEQFF. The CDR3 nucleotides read TGTGCCAGCAGTCAACAACAGGGAGTATCCTACAATGAGCAGTTCTTC.

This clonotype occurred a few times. CDR3 sequence reads: CASSLGVVGYEQYF. DNA of the CDR3: TGTGCCAGCAGCTTAGGGGTGGTTGGGTACGAGCAGTACTTC. The genes are TRBV11-2 and TRBJ2-7; no reliable D call. Trimming took off 1 base at V and 4 bases at J, with 11 bases between the two ends. Germline V gene data show CDR1 as SGHAT and CDR2 as FQNNGV. CDR3 length equals 14 residues.

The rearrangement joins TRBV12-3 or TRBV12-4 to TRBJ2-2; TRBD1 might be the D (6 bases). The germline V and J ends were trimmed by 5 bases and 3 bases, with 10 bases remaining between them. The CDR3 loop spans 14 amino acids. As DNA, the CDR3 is TGTGCCAGCAGTCTGGGACACTACACCGGGGAGCTGTTTTTT. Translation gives CASSLGHYTGELFF.

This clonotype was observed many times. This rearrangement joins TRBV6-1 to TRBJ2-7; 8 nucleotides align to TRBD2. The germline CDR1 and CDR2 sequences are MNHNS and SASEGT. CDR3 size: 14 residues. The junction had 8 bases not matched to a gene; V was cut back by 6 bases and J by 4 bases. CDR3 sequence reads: CASSQAGDGYEQYF. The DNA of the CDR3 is TGTGCCAGCAGCCAAGCGGGAGATGGGTACGAGCAGTACTTC.

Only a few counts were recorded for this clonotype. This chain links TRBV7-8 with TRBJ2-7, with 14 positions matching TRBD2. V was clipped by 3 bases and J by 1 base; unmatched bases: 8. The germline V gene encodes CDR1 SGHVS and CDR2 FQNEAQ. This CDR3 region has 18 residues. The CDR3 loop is CASSFFGGLAGESYEQYF. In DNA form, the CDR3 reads TGTGCCAGCAGCTTCTTTGGGGGACTAGCGGGAGAATCCTACGAGCAGTACTTC.

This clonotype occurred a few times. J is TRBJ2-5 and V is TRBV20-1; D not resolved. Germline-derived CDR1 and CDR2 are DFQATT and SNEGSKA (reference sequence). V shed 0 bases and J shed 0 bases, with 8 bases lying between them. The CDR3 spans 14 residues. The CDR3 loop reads CSARERENQETQYF. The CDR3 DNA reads TGCAGTGCTAGAGAGCGTGAGAACCAAGAGACCCAGTACTTC.

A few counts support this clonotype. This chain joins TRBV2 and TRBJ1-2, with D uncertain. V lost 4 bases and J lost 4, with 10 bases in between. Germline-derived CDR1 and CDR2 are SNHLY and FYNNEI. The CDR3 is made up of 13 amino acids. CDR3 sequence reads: CASSVLYSYGYTF. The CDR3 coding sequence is TGTGCCAGCAGTGTCCTGTACAGCTATGGCTACACCTTC.

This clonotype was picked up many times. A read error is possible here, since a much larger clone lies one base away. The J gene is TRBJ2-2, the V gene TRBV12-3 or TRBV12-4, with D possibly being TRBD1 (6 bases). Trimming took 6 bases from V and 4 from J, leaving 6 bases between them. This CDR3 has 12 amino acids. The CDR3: CASRQGTGELFF. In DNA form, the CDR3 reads TGTGCCAGCAGACAGGGCACCGGGGAGCTGTTTTTT.